The following is a TCR beta chain sequence with its context. Its antigen remains unidentified. This sample was taken from a study of T cell responses to AZD1222 COVID-19 vaccine. The study's findings and limits: Only after the peak T cell response were repertoires sampled. Spike-wide vaccine-associated CD4 TCRs dominated at 160-218 and 743-854. Among AZD1222 vaccinees, only 5 to 7 were seropositive at baseline.

Profiling relied on immunoSEQ multiplex PCR, and the TCRdb table lists in-frame clones only, not all of them. Of 25,000 or so clones in the sample, 87% were seen once. In germline, CDR1 is SGHDT, CDR2 YYEEEE. This CDR3 contains 14 residues. V lost 4 bases and J 7 bases, leaving 15 bases between the germline ends. The TCR was taken from an adult who received the AZD1222 COVID-19 vaccine. The chain employs TRBV5-6 and TRBJ2-1; D perhaps matches TRBD2 (6 bases). The sequencing used peripheral blood, collected 28 days after the second AZD1222 dose. The CDR3, as DNA: TGTGCCAGCAGCCCCGACTGGGGGGTTAATGAGCAGTTCTTC. It codes for CASSPDWGVNEQFF.